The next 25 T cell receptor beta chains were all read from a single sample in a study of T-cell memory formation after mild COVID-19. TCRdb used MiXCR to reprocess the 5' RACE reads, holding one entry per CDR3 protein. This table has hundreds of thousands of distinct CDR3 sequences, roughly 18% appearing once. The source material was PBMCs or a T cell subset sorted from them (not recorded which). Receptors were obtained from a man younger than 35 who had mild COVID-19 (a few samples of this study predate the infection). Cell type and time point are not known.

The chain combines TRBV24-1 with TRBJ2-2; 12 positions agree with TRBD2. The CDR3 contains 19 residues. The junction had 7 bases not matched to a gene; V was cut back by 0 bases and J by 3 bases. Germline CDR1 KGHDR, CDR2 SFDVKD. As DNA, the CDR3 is TGTGCCACCAGTGATTTGGCTAGCGGGGGGGTTTTGGACACCGGGGAGCTGTTTTTT. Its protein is CATSDLASGGVLDTGELFF.

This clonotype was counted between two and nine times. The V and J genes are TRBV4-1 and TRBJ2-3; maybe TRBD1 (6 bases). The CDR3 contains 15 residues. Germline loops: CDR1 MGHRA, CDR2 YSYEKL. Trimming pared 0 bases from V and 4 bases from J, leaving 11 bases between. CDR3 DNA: TGCGCCAGCAGCCAAGAGGTAACAGGGCCAGATACGCAGTATTTT. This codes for CASSQEVTGPDTQYF.

The CDR3 reads CASSPSLWTHSYNEQFF. CDR3 coding DNA: TGTGCCAGCTCACCATCGTTGTGGACCCACTCCTACAATGAGCAGTTCTTC. V gene TRBV18 combines with J gene TRBJ2-1; the D is unclear. Trimming cost V 2 bases and J 0 bases, with 14 bases left between them. Germline-derived CDR1 and CDR2 are KGHSH and LQKENI. CDR3 size: 17 residues.

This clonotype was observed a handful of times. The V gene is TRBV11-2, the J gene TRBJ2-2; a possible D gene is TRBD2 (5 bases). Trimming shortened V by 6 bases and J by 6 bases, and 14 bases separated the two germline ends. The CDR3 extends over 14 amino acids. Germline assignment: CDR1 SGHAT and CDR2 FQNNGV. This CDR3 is CASSYPSGSGELFF. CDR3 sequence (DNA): TGTGCCAGCAGTTACCCCTCGGGGTCCGGGGAGCTGTTTTTT.

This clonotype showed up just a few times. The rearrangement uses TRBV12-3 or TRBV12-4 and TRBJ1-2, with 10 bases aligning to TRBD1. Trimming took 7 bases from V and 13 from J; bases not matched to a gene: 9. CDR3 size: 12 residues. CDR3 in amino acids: CASTLDRGSVTF. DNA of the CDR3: TGTGCCAGCACCCTGGACAGGGGGTCGGTCACCTTC.

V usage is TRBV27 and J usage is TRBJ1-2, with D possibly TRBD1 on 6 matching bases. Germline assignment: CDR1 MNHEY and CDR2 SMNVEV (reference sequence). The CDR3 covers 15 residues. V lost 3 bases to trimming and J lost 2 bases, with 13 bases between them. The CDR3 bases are TGTGCCAGCAGTTTCAACAGGGCTGGAAACTATGGCTACACCTTC. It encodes CASSFNRAGNYGYTF.

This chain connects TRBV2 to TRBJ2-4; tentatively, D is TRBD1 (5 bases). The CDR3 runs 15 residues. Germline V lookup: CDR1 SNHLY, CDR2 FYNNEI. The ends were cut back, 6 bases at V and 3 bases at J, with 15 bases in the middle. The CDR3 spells CASRALTEVKNIQYF. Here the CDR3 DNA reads TGTGCCAGCAGAGCCCTGACAGAAGTCAAAAACATTCAGTACTTC.

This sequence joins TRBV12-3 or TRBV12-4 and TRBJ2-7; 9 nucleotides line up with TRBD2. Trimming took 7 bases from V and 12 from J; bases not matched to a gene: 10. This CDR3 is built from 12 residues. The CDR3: CASTSRGGRMYF. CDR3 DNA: TGTGCCAGCACCTCGCGGGGGGGACGAATGTACTTC.

The CDR3 DNA reads TGTGCCAGCAGAACCGGGACAGGATACAATGAGCAGTTCTTC. Translated, it gives CASRTGTGYNEQFF. The gene calls are TRBV11-2 and TRBJ2-1, with 8 positions matching TRBD1. The trim removed 6 bases at V and 4 bases at J, leaving 5 bases unmatched. In germline, CDR1 is SGHAT, CDR2 FQNNGV. There are 14 residues in the CDR3. Looking up the rest from reference TRBV11-2 and TRBJ2-1 gives the full variable domain: EAGVAQSPRYKIIEKRQSVAFWCNPISGHATLYWYQQILGQGPKLLIQFQNNGVVDDSQLPKDRFSAERLKGVDSTLKIQPAKLEDSAVYLCASRTGTGYNEQFFGPGTRLTVL.

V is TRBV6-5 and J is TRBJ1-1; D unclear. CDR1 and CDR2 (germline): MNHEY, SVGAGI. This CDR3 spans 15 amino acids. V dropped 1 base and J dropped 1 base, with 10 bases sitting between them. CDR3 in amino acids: CASSYFTGRNTEAFF. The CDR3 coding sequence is TGTGCCAGCAGTTACTTTACGGGCAGGAACACTGAAGCTTTCTTT.

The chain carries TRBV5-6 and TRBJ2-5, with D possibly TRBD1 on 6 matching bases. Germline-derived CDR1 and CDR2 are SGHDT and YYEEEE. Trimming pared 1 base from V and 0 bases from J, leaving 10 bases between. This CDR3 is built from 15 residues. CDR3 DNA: TGTGCCAGCAGCTTGCAGGGGCGATACCAAGAGACCCAGTACTTC. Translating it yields CASSLQGRYQETQYF.

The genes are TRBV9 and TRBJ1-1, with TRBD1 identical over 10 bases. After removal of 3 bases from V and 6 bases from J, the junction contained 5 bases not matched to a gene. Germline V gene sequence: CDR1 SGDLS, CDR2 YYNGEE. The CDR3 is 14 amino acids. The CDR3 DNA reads TGTGCCAGCAGCGAGACAGGGGGCTTGGCTGAAGCTTTCTTT. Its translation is CASSETGGLAEAFF.

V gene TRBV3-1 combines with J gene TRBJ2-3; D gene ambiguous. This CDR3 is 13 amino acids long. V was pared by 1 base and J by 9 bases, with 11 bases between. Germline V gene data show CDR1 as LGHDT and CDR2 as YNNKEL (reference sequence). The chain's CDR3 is CASSQGVVMTQYF. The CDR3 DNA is TGTGCCAGCAGCCAAGGTGTCGTGATGACGCAGTATTTT.

The CDR3 spells CASSQDWDSYNSPLHF. In DNA form, the CDR3 reads TGCGCCAGCAGCCAAGATTGGGACTCCTATAATTCACCCCTCCACTTT. The chain uses TRBV4-3 and TRBJ1-6, with D hard to call. The CDR3 is 16 amino acids. CDR1 and CDR2 from the germline V gene are LGHNA and YSLEER. V lost 0 bases and J lost 0, with 6 bases in between.

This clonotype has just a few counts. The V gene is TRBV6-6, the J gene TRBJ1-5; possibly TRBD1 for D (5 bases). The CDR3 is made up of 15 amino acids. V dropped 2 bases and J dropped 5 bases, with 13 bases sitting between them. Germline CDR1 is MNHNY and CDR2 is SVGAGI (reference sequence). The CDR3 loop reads CASSYAGRGHQPQHF. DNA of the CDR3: TGTGCCAGCAGTTACGCGGGTAGGGGTCATCAGCCCCAGCATTTT.

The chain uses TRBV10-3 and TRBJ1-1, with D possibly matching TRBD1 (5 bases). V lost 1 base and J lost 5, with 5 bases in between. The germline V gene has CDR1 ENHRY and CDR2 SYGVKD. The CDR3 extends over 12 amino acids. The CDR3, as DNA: TGTGCCATCAGTGAGTGGGGGACTGAAGCTTTCTTT. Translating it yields CAISEWGTEAFF.

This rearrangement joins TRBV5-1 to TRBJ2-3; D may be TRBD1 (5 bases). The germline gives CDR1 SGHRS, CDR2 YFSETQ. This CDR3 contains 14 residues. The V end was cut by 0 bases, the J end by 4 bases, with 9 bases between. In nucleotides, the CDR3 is TGCGCCAGCAGCTTGGGGGCAGGGCCAGATACGCAGTATTTT. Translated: CASSLGAGPDTQYF.

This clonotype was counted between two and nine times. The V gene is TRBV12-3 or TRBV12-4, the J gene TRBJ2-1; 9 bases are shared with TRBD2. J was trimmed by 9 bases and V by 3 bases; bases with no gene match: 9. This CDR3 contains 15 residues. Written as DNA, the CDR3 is TGTGCCAGCAGTTTGCGGGGGGGCACCCCGGTTGAGCAGTTCTTC. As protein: CASSLRGGTPVEQFF.

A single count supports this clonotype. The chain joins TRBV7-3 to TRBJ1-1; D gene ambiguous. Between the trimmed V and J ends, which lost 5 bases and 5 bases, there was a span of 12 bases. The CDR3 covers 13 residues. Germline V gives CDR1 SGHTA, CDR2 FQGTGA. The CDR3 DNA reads TGTGCCAGCAGCCCTCTCGGGGTGACTGAAGCTTTCTTT. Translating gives CASSPLGVTEAFF. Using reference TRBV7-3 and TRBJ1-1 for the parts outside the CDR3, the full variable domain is GAGVSQTPSNKVTEKGKYVELRCDPISGHTALYWYRQSLGQGPEFLIYFQGTGAADDSGLPNDRFFAVRPEGSVSTLKIQRTERGDSAVYLCASSPLGVTEAFFGQGTRLTVV.

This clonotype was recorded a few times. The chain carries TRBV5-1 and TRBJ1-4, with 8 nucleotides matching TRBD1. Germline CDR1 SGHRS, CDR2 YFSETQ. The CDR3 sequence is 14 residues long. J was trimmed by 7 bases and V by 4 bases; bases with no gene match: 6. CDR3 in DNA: TGCGCCAGCAGCGGGGGACAGGTCCCTGAAAAACTGTTTTTT. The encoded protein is CASSGGQVPEKLFF.

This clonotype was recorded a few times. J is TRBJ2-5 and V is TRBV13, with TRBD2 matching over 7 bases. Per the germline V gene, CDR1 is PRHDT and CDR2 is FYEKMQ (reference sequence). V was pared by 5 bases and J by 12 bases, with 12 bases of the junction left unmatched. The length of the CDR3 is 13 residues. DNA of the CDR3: TGTGCCAGCAGCCTAGCCCGGGGGAGGGCCGAGTACTTC. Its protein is CASSLARGRAEYF.

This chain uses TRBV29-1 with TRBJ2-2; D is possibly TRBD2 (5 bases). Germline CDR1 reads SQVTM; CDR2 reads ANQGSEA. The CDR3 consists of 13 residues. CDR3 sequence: CSASGLNTGELFF. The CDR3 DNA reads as TGCAGTGCATCAGGACTTAACACCGGGGAGCTGTTTTTT.

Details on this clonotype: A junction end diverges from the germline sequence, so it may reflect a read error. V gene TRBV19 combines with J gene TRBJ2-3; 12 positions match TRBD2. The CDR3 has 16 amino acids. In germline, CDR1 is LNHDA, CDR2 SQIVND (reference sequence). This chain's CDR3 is CASSLETSGGLYTQYF. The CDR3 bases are TGTGCCAGTAGTCTAGAGACTAGCGGGGGTTTATATACGCAGTATTTT.

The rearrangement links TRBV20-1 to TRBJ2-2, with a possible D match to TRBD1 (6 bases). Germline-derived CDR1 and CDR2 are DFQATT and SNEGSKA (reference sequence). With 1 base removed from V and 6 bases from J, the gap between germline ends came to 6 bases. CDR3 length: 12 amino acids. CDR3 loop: CSARGGPGELFF. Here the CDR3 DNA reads TGCAGTGCTAGAGGGGGGCCCGGGGAGCTGTTTTTT.

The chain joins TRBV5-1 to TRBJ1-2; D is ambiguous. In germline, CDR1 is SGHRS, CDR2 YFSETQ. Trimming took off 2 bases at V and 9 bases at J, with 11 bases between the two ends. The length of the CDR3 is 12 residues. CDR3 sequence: CASSFQASSYTF. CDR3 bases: TGCGCCAGCAGCTTTCAGGCTTCAAGCTACACCTTC.